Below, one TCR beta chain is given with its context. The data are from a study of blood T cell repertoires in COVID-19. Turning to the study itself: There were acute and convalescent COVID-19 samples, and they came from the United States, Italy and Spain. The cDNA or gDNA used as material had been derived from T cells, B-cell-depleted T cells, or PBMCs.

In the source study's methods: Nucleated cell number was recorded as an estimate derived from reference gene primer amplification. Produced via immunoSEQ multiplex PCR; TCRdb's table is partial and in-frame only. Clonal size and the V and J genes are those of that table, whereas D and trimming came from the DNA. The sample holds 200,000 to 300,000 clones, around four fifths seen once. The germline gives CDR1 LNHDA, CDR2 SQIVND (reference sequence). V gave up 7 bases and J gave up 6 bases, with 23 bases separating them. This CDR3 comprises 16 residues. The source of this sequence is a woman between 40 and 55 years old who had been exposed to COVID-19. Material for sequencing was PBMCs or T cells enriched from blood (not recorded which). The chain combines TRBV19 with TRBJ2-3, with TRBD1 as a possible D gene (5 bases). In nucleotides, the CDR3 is TGTGCCAGTAAGCCCACTTACCGCAGGGTCTCGGATACGCAGTATTTT. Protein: CASKPTYRRVSDTQYF.